The next 13 T cell receptor beta chains were all read from a single sample in a study of pediatric ulcerative colitis. The rectum was sampled with one to two pinch biopsies at colonoscopy. TCRdb keeps only in-frame clones here, not all; method: immunoSEQ multiplex PCR. The sample holds 30,000 to 35,000 clones, roughly three quarters seen once. Sequencing used gut tissue. Receptors originate from a boy between 10 and 17 years old with mild ulcerative colitis.

The chain joins TRBV6-4 to TRBJ1-6; D remains ambiguous. Per germline, CDR1 MRHNA and CDR2 SNTAGT. The CDR3 spans 14 residues. The ends were cut back, 1 base at V and 7 bases at J, with 8 bases in the middle. This CDR3 reads CASSDLAGNSPLHF. The DNA for the CDR3 is TGTGCCAGCAGTGACTTGGCGGGCAATTCACCCCTCCACTTT.

The rearrangement links TRBV6-1 to TRBJ2-2, with D possibly matching TRBD2 (5 bases). Trimming took off 2 bases at V and 3 bases at J, with 16 bases between the two ends. Germline V gives CDR1 MNHNS, CDR2 SASEGT. CDR3 length equals 17 residues. DNA of the CDR3: TGTGCCAGCAGTGAATGGGAACACGGAGGAGACACCGGGGAGCTGTTTTTT. This translates into CASSEWEHGGDTGELFF.

The CDR3 sequence: CASSLGGESKGYTF. CDR3 DNA sequence: TGTGCCAGCAGTCTAGGGGGGGAATCGAAGGGCTACACCTTC. The J gene is TRBJ1-2, the V gene TRBV13; weak D call: TRBD1 (6 bases). The germline V and J ends were trimmed by 6 bases and 8 bases, with 19 bases remaining between them. CDR1 is PRHDT, CDR2 FYEKMQ, per germline (reference sequence). The CDR3 has 14 amino acids.

J is TRBJ2-3 and V is TRBV5-1; D unclear. The germline V and J ends were trimmed by 0 bases and 0 bases, with 11 bases remaining between them. The V gene's germline CDR1 is SGHRS and CDR2 YFSETQ. This CDR3 region has 16 residues. Here the CDR3 DNA reads TGCGCCAGCAGCTTGGTCTATTTTGGGAGCACAGATACGCAGTATTTT. It encodes CASSLVYFGSTDTQYF.

The CDR3 loop is CASSDRAGNQPQHF. DNA of the CDR3: TGCGCCAGCAGTGACAGGGCTGGCAATCAGCCCCAGCATTTT. This chain connects TRBV10-2 to TRBJ1-5, with D possibly TRBD1 on 5 matching bases. Looked up from germline, CDR1 is WSHSY and CDR2 is SAAADI. Trimming took 3 bases from V and 2 from J, leaving 8 bases between them. The CDR3 has 14 amino acids.

This sequence joins TRBV30 and TRBJ1-2; D uncertain. Germline-derived CDR1 and CDR2 are GTSNPN and SVGIG (reference sequence). Trimming left V 2 bases short and J 8 bases short, with 18 bases between. The CDR3 consists of 14 residues. CDR3 sequence reads: CAWSPDLNFKGYTF. CDR3 nucleotide sequence: TGTGCCTGGAGTCCGGACCTCAATTTCAAGGGCTACACCTTC.

This chain uses TRBV19 with TRBJ1-5, with D tentatively TRBD1 (6 bases). Trimming took 4 bases from V and 6 from J, leaving 16 bases between them. The CDR3 has 15 residues. CDR1 and CDR2 from the germline V gene are LNHDA and SQIVND (reference sequence). The CDR3 DNA follows: TGTGCCAGTAGTACCATTACAGGGATGAGTCAGCCCCAGCATTTT. This codes for CASSTITGMSQPQHF.

The chain recombines TRBV15 with TRBJ2-3, with D perhaps TRBD2 (6 bases). This CDR3 has 13 amino acids. V was trimmed by 0 bases and J by 10 bases, leaving 11 bases between them. CDR1 is LNHNV and CDR2 is YYDKDF in the germline V gene (reference sequence). The CDR3 loop reads CATSREEWGAQYF. CDR3 bases: TGTGCCACCAGCAGAGAAGAGTGGGGGGCGCAGTATTTT.

V usage is TRBV5-8 and J usage is TRBJ2-3; tentative D call: TRBD1 (5 bases). CDR3 size: 15 residues. Germline-derived CDR1 and CDR2 are SGHTS and YDEGEE. The germline V and J ends were trimmed by 2 bases and 4 bases, with 14 bases remaining between them. As DNA, the CDR3 is TGTGCCAGCAGCTTCGGCAGGGTCGACTCAGATACGCAGTATTTT. It translates to CASSFGRVDSDTQYF.

Written as DNA, the CDR3 is TGTGCCAGCAGCCCTCAGACAGGGTCGGCCACTGAAGCTTTCTTT. It encodes CASSPQTGSATEAFF. The genes are TRBV7-9 and TRBJ1-1, with TRBD1 matching 7 bases. Germline V lookup: CDR1 SEHNR, CDR2 FQNEAQ (reference sequence). V was clipped by 5 bases and J by 4 bases; unmatched bases: 10. There are 15 residues in the CDR3.

This clone was found a few times. The rearrangement joins TRBV6-5 to TRBJ1-4; no definite D call. CDR3 length equals 14 residues. The germline CDR1 and CDR2 sequences are MNHEY and SVGAGI. Between the trimmed V and J ends, which lost 8 bases and 0 bases, there was a span of 10 bases. In nucleotides, the CDR3 is TGTGCCAGCGCCGGCAGTGCAACTAATGAAAAACTGTTTTTT. Its protein product is CASAGSATNEKLFF.

DNA of the CDR3: TGTGCCTGGAGTGTAGGGGGGTGGTGGGAAGAGACCCAGTACTTC. This encodes CAWSVGGWWEETQYF. The chain links TRBV30 to TRBJ2-5, with D tentatively TRBD1 or TRBD2 (6 bases each). With 0 bases removed from V and 3 bases from J, the gap between germline ends came to 14 bases. CDR3 length equals 15 residues. Germline lookup yields CDR1 GTSNPN and CDR2 SVGIG (reference sequence).

The chain couples TRBV5-1 to TRBJ2-2; TRBD1 agrees at 8 bases. CDR3 size: 15 residues. Germline assignment: CDR1 SGHRS and CDR2 YFSETQ. Germline trimming cut 1 base from V and 3 bases from J; bases unmatched to any gene: 2. In DNA, the CDR3 is TGCGCCAGCAGCTTGACGACAGGGGACACCGGGGAGCTGTTTTTT. It encodes CASSLTTGDTGELFF.